The TCR beta chain under discussion was sequenced for a study of CD8+CD57+ T cells in acquired aplastic anemia. Study context: Roughly 3.2 ug was the average amount of DNA from sorted CD4+ and CD8+ cells.

Trimming removed 5 bases at V and 2 bases at J, with 17 bases between. Germline V gene sequence: CDR1 MNHNS, CDR2 SASEGT. CDR3 length: 16 residues. TCR beta VDJ and CDR3 were profiled, and genomic DNA was the template. TCRdb processed the reads anew with MiXCR; each CDR3 protein has one entry. Found here are nearly 60,000 distinct CDR3 sequences, approximately 54% of them singletons; the top ten hold approximately 15%. The patients chosen for sequencing had shown expansion of CD8+CD57+ cells (detected by flow cytometry). The sequence came from a human donor with aplastic anemia. The sequenced sample consisted of sorted CD4+, CD8+, or CD8+CD57+ T cells (not recorded which) from PBMCs. The chain has TRBV6-1 and TRBJ2-3; perhaps TRBD1 as D (5 bases). For the CDR3, the DNA is TGTGCCAGCAGTAGGAAGGGGCGTACTTTCACAGATACGCAGTATTTT. Encoded protein: CASSRKGRTFTDTQYF.